This entry concerns a single TCR beta chain. The antigen this receptor binds is unknown. No quality values exist for individual bases; no much larger clone is one base distant. This sample is drawn from a study of cytomegalovirus exposure and HLA in healthy donors (dated by TCRdb to 2016 to 2017). With respect to the entire study: In an earlier analysis of several hundred of the donors, approximately 260 Gb of sequence data and 117 million unique TCR beta sequences from some 170 million T cells were reported. The study aimed to test whether cataloging public T cell receptors could reveal signatures of past pathogen exposure. All discovery cohort repertoires had been generated on a single sequencing platform. A later genetic analysis used genome-wide SNP genotypes for about 60% of the roughly 700 donors, treating that subset as a discovery cohort. The study profiled the T cell repertoires of hundreds of subjects by immunosequencing and related them to cytomegalovirus serostatus. Both class I and class II loci were covered by HLA typing, at four-digit resolution. An early release that covered 500 to 800 HLA-typed donors contained about 300 gigabases of sequencing data and around 80 million unique TCR sequences. The later analysis used no new phenotypic data to find candidate immune exposures, relying instead on TCR beta sequences and their occurrence across donors. Along with the approximately 700-subject first cohort, a separate validation cohort of over a hundred different subjects was used. The number of typed donors differed by locus: about 620-630 for A, B, C, DRB1 and DQB1; some 540 for DQA1; roughly 600 for DPA1; and approximately 450 for DPB1. Among the roughly 390 genotyped donors, roughly 80% belonged to the genetic ancestry cluster associated with self-reported Caucasian donors. Across some 400 genotyped donors of the cohort, an average of about 240,000 unique TCR beta nucleotide sequences per donor were sequenced, and 15% to 20% of those sequences were non-productive. An earlier analysis of approximately 500 of the donors applied high-throughput TCR beta sequencing to assess whether each TCR beta V gene segment acted as functional or pseudogenic. Several DR-DQ haplotypes were handled as single units for association and clustering because linkage in the cohort was strong. Donor age, sex, ethnicity and CMV serostatus were collected together with the repertoire data. To predict cytomegalovirus infection status, the study brought together high-throughput TCR immunosequencing, statistical association of individual TCRs with disease status, and machine learning. A later analysis re-examined previously published TCR beta repertoires from about 700 donors and added high-resolution HLA genotyping to investigate patterns of TCR occurrence.

Trimming takes 6 bases off V and 4 bases off J; junction bases not matched to a gene: 3. From a lookup of the germline V gene, CDR1 and CDR2 are MDHEN and SYDVKM. The CDR3 numbers 14 residues from cysteine through phenylalanine. The only DNA kept is the CDR3, 42 bases in frame from the first base. The method was the immunoSEQ multiplex PCR assay. A mixture of 60 forward primers for TCR Vbeta segments and 13 reverse primers for TCR Jbeta segments was used in the multiplex PCR. Amplification of the CDR3 region of rearranged TCR beta genes was performed with a multiplex PCR assay on genomic DNA. On the Illumina HiSeq System, the amplified TCR beta libraries were sequenced as 87-base-pair reads. For the original study's pipeline: In a later analysis, tens of millions of unique TCR beta chains were counted across the 500 to 850 repertoires, and approximately 11 million of these chains were shared by at least two donors. Raw reads were error-corrected and collapsed into unique sequences with a nearest-neighbor algorithm that merged closely related sequences to remove PCR and sequencing errors. CDR3 sequences were aligned to IMGT reference sequences to assign V, D and J gene segments. For a sequence to be retained, a match of at least six nucleotides was required to both a V gene segment and a J gene segment. Rearrangements were classified as productive when the CDR3 lacked stop codons and remained in frame with V and J, and all other rearrangements were classified as non-productive. Following IMGT convention, CDR3 was defined as the stretch from the second conserved V-encoded cysteine to the conserved J-encoded phenylalanine. In an earlier analysis of roughly 610 of the donors, sequences lacking an unambiguous match to a single V gene segment were excluded. In an earlier analysis of 587 of the donors, a V segment was called functional when productive rearrangements were above 56.7%, and segregating when the standard deviation between donors exceeded 5%. A statistical classification framework was built for diagnosing cytomegalovirus status from the catalog of TCR beta chain sequences. In a later analysis, V and J genes were assigned by comparing TCR nucleotide sequences against IMGT/GENE-DB human TR gene sequences. Using the TCRdist pipeline, a later analysis assigned CDR3 sequences along with most-parsimonious VDJ recombination scenarios. In a later analysis, each TCR beta chain was defined by its CDR3 amino acid sequence together with its V-gene family, and reads lacking a unique V-gene family were excluded. A later analysis removed several hundred highly shared, low-generation-probability nucleotide sequences to deal with suspected cross-contamination and a sequencing artifact. A later analysis calculated a clonal expansion index for each public chain from normalized within-repertoire ranks of inferred template counts. In a later analysis, generation probabilities were computed using a VDJ recombination model fitted to out-of-frame rearrangements, and the results were checked against IGoR. A later analysis scored TCR-TCR, TCR-HLA and TCR-CMV co-occurrence with hypergeometric tests, applying a repertoire-size bias correction to TCR pairs. False discovery rates were estimated in a later analysis by permuting HLA or CMV assignments 20 times. In a later analysis, co-occurring TCRs were grouped using DBSCAN, and TCRdist sequence similarity was added for clustering within HLA-allele-positive subsets. Repertoires with fewer than 30,000 or more than 120,000 public chains were left out of co-occurrence clustering, as were about five repertoires with anomalous nucleotide sharing. The table comes from immuneACCESS by way of TCRdb, which keeps in-frame sequences with V and J called. Part of the clones is missing from these tables; in studies checked, under half for an unresolved V gene and the rest for unknown reasons. D and trimming were read from the DNA, whereas the V and J calls and clone size are those reported in that table. The sample data list some 160,000 clones, and around 10% of these were observed just once. Together, the top ten hold 1.8% of the sample.

The cohort was made up of under 800 healthy bone marrow donors. All cohort members were sampled while nominally healthy, although unrecorded immune exposures were likely present. The donor tested CMV seronegative and was one of the 352 seronegative cohort members. A peripheral blood sample was provided by each donor, and peripheral blood mononuclear cells were used for TCR beta sequencing. The Qiagen DNeasy Blood Extraction Kit was used to extract genomic DNA from the blood cell samples. General findings and caveats noted by the study authors: A few of the identified cytomegalovirus-associated TCR beta chains were confirmed in vitro to be specific for cytomegalovirus antigens. The sequencing pipeline was judged likely to have produced a cluster of highly shared sequence variants as a technical artifact. V-gene and J-gene trimming of TCR beta chains was associated with a missense DCLRE1C variant in a later genetic analysis, and the association was replicated in an independent cohort. The cohort was sequenced for TCR beta chains only, and without alpha or paired-chain data the features that could be detected were limited. Some IMGT-functional V segments, including TRBV6-2 and TRBV6-3, could not be distinguished by the 87-base-pair reads and were therefore excluded. Roughly uniform sequencing depth across donors was assumed in presence/absence analyses, although this assumption may not hold. In a later analysis, the rate of TCR association differed among HLA loci, with DRB1 alleles having the most associated TCRs and HLA-C alleles having the fewest. In an earlier analysis of approximately 600 of the donors, most TCR beta V segments were observed in productive rearrangements about 87% or about 30% of the time, broadly matching IMGT annotations. In a later analysis, most CMV-associated TCR beta chains were found to appear HLA-restricted, with HLA associations seemingly driven largely by CMV exposure. The classifier was reported to diagnose cytomegalovirus status with high specificity and sensitivity in both the original and validation cohorts. Compared with the roughly 670-donor mean, donors in an Asian-associated ancestry cluster had fewer N-insertions in productive TCRs, according to a later genetic analysis. The authors suggested that the approach could potentially be extended to other disease states and immunological phenotypes. A further reported finding was that TCR beta sequences accurately predicted the HLA-A and HLA-B alleles for most subjects in the first cohort. Because counts were too low, roughly 16 rarely observed V segments, including chromosome 9 orphons, were left out of the earlier analysis of 587 of the donors. Immune exposure information for the cohort was limited to CMV serostatus. When HLA alleles, especially DR and DQ, strongly co-occurred, TCR associations were difficult to assign to individual alleles. A total of 164 TCR beta chains were listed by the study as associated with cytomegalovirus. Because some donors lacked HLA typing at each locus, the association tests relied only on the typed subset. Linkage disequilibrium might explain the correlated functional status among segregating V segments, but an unknown experimental factor could not be excluded. According to a later analysis, parvovirus B19, influenza, CMV and Epstein-Barr virus appeared linked to several top co-occurrence clusters. At a false discovery rate of 0.05, a later analysis linked some 18,000 TCR beta sequences to specific HLA alleles. While some public TCRs were present in many individuals, most TCR sequences turned up only very rarely across donors. A later analysis found that HLA-associated TCR beta chains were more clonally expanded and had lower generation probabilities than equally common non-associated chains.

This clonotype originated in a male donor in good health and CMV-seronegative. Sequencing was performed on PBMCs. The rearranged segments are TRBV28 and TRBJ2-7; 13 of the junction bases match TRBD2. Read as DNA, the sequence is TGTGCCAGCAGGAGGACTAGCGGGAGTTACGAGCAGTACTTC. The translation is CASRRTSGSYEQYF.